This entry concerns a single T cell receptor beta chain. This sample is drawn from a study of cytomegalovirus exposure and HLA in healthy donors. Primers: 60 Vbeta forward and 13 Jbeta reverse. TCRdb's table, derived via immunoSEQ multiplex PCR, lists solely in-frame clones and lacks some. Of under 110,000 clones detected, around 85% appear once; the ten largest clones hold about 3.9%. Trimming pared 5 bases from V and 0 bases from J, leaving 11 bases between. The CDR3 covers 14 residues. Germline V gene lookup returns CDR1 SGHNT and CDR2 YENEEA. This sequence originates from a man aged 25-45 years in good health and CMV-seronegative. The material sequenced was PBMCs. This chain links TRBV11-3 with TRBJ2-7, with D tentatively TRBD1 (5 bases). CDR3: CASSPRRDSYEQYF. The CDR3 DNA follows: TGTGCCAGCAGCCCACGCAGGGACTCCTACGAGCAGTACTTC.